This TCR beta chain was recovered during a study of identical twins. Findings and limits, study-wide: Abundant beta clonotypes from cord blood bore fewer insertions; memory repertoires lacked this pattern. Analyses of zero insertions could, in part, be confounded by invariant MAIT and iNKT cells. Twins' excess sharing was less marked for out-of-frame beta sequences.

This clonotype came up a few times. Its matching antigen is unknown. Germline values: CDR1 LGHDT, CDR2 YNNKEL (reference sequence). Trimming removed 2 bases from V and 5 bases from J, with 21 bases in between. CDR3 length: 17 amino acids. MiXCR was run by TCRdb on the 5' RACE reads, yielding one entry per CDR3 protein. This table holds some 330,000 distinct CDR3 sequences, around 9.7% found once. The source is a woman aged 50 to 60 in good health. The sequenced sample consisted of naive T cells sorted from blood. J is TRBJ2-5 and V is TRBV3-1, with D unresolved. The CDR3 reads CASSQRLPPVSLETQYF. As DNA, the CDR3 is TGTGCCAGCAGCCAAAGACTGCCGCCAGTATCCCTGGAGACCCAGTACTTC.